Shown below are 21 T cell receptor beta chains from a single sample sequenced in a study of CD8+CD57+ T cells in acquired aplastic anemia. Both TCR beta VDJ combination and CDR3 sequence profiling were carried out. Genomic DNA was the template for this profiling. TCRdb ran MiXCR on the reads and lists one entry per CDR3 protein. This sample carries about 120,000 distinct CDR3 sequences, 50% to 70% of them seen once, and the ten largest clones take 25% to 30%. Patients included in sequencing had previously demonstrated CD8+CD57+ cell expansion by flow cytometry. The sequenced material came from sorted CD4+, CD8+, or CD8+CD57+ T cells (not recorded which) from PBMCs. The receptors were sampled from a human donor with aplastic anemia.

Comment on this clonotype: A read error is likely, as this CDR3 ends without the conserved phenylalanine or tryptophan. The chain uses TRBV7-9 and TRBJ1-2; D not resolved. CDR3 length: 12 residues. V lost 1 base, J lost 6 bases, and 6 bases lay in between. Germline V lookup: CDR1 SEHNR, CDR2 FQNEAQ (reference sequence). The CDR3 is CASSLEVHGYTL. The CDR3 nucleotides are TGTGCCAGCAGCTTAGAAGTCCATGGCTACACCCTC.

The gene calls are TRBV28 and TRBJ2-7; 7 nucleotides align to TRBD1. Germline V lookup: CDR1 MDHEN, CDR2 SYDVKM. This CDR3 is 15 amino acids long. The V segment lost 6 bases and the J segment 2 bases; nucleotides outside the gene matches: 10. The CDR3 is CASSLSTGWTYEQYF. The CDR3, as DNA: TGTGCCAGCAGCCTCTCGACAGGGTGGACCTACGAGCAGTACTTC.

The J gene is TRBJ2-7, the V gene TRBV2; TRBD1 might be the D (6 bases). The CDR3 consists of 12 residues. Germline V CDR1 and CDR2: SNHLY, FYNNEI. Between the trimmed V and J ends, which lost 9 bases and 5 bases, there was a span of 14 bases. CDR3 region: CARGTGFNEQYF. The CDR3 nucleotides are TGTGCCAGAGGAACAGGGTTCAACGAGCAGTACTTC.

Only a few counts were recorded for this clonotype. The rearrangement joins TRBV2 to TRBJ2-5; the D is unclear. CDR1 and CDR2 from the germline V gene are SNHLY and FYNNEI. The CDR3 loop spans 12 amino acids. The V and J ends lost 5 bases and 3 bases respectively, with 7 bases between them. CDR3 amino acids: CASSRVEETQYF. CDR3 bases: TGTGCCAGCAGTCGAGTTGAAGAGACCCAGTACTTC.

CDR3 DNA sequence: TGTGCCAGCAGTGAGGTTGGGACAGGGAAAACTGAAGCTTTCTTT. As protein: CASSEVGTGKTEAFF. The V call is TRBV2, the J call TRBJ1-1, with 9 nucleotides matching TRBD1. Germline-derived CDR1 and CDR2 are SNHLY and FYNNEI. The CDR3 covers 15 residues. V shed 3 bases and J 5 bases; nucleotides not matched to a gene: 7.

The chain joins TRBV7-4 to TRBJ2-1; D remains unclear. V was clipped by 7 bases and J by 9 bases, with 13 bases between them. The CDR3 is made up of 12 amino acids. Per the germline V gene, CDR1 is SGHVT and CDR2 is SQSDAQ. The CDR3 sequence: CASTSPKTEQFF. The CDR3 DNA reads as TGTGCCAGCACCTCCCCCAAGACTGAGCAGTTCTTC.

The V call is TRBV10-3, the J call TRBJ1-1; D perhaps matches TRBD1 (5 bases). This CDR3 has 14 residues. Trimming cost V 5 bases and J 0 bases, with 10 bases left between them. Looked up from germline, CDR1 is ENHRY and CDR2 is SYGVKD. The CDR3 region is CAISQDNMNTEAFF. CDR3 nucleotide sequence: TGTGCCATCAGTCAGGACAACATGAACACTGAAGCTTTCTTT.

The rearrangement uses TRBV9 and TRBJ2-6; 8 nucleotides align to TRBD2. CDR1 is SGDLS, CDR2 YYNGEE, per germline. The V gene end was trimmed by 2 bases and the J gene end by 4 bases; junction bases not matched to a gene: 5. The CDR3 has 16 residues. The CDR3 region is CASSVDRTSGANVLTF. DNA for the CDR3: TGTGCCAGCAGCGTTGATCGGACTAGCGGGGCCAACGTCCTGACTTTC.

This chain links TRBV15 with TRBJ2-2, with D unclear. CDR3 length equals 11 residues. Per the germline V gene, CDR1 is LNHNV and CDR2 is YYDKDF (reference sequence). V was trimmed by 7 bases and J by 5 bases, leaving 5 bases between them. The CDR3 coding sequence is TGTGCCACCACGGCGACCGGGGAGCTGTTTTTT. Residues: CATTATGELFF.

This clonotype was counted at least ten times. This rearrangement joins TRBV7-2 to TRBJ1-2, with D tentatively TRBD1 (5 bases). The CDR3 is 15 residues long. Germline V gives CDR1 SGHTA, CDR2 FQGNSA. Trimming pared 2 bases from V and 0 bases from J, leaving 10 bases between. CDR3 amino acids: CASSLYPTANYGYTF. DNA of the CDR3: TGTGCCAGCAGCTTATATCCGACAGCTAACTATGGCTACACCTTC.

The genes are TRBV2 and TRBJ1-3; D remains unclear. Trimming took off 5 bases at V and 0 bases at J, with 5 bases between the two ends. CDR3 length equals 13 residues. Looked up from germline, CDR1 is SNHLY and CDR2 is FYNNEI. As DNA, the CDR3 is TGTGCCAGCAGTCTGAGCTCTGGAAACACCATATATTTT. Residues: CASSLSSGNTIYF.

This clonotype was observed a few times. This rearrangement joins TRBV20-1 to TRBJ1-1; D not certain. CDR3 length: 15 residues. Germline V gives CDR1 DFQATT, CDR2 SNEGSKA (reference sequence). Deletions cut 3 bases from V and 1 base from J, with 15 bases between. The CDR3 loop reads CSASPLDLSNTEAFF. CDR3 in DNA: TGCAGTGCTAGCCCTCTAGACCTTTCGAACACTGAAGCTTTCTTT.

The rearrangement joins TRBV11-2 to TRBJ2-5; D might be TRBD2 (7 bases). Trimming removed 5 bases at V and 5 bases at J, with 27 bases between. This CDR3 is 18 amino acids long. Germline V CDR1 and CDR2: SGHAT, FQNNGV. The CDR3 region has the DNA TGTGCCAGCAGCCGTTTGGCAGGTTTCGCGGGGGCCGGTGAGACCCAGTACTTC. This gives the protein CASSRLAGFAGAGETQYF. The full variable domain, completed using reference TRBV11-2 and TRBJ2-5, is EAGVAQSPRYKIIEKRQSVAFWCNPISGHATLYWYQQILGQGPKLLIQFQNNGVVDDSQLPKDRFSAERLKGVDSTLKIQPAKLEDSAVYLCASSRLAGFAGAGETQYFGPGTRLLVL.

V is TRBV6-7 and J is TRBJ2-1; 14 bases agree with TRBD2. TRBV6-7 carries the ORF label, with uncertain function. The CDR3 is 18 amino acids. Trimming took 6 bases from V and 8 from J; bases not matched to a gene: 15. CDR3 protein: CASSAPVGTSGGPHEQFF. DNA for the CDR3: TGTGCCAGCAGCGCTCCGGTAGGGACTAGCGGGGGACCCCATGAGCAGTTCTTC.

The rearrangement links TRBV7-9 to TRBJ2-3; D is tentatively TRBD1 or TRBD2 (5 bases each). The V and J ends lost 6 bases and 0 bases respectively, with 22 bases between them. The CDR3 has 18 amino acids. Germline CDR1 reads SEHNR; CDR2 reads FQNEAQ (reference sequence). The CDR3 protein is CASRPALPGRTSTDTQYF. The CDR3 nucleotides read TGTGCCAGCAGACCCGCTCTACCGGGACGGACTAGCACAGATACGCAGTATTTT. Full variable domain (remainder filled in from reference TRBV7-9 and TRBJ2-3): DTGVSQNPRHKITKRGQNVTFRCDPISEHNRLYWYRQTLGQGPEFLTYFQNEAQLEKSRLLSDRFSAERPKGSFSTLEIQRTEQGDSAMYLCASRPALPGRTSTDTQYFGPGTRLTVL.

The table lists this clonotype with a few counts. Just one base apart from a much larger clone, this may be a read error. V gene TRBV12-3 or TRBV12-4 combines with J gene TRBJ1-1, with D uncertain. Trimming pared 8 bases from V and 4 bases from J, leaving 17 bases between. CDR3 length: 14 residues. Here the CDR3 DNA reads TGTGCCAGCGGCCCCACGGAACGCGGCACTGAAGCTTTCTTT. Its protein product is CASGPTERGTEAFF.

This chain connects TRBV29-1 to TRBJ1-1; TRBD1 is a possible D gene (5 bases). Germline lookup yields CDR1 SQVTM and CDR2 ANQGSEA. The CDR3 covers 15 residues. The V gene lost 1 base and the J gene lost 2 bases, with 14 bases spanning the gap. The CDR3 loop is CSVEVAGIINTEAFF. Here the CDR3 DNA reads TGCAGCGTTGAAGTGGCAGGGATTATAAACACTGAAGCTTTCTTT.

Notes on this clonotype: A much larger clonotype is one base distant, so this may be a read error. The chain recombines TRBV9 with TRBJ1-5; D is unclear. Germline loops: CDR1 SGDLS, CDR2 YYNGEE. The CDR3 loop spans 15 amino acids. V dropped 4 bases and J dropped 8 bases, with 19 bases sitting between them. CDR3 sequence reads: CASSPSLVVKEPQHF. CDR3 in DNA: TGTGCCAGCAGCCCCTCGTTGGTGGTGAAGGAGCCCCAGCATTTT.

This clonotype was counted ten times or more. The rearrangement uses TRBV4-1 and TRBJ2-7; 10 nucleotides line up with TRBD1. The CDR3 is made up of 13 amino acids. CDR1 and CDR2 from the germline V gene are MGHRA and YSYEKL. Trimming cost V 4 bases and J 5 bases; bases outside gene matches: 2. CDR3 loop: CASSRDRGDEQYF. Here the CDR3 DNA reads TGCGCCAGCAGCCGGGACAGGGGCGACGAGCAGTACTTC.

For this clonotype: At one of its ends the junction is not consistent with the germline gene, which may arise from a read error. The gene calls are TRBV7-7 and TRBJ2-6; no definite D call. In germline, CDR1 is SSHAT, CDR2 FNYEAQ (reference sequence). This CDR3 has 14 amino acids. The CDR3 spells CASSLRPGANVLTF. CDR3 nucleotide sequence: TGTGCTAGCAGCTTAAGGCCTGGGGCCAACGTCCTGACTTTC.

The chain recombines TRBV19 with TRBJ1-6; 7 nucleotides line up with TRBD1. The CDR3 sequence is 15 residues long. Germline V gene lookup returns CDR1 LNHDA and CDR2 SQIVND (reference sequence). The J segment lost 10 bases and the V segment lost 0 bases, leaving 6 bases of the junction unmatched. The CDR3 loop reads CASSIERTGRSPLHF. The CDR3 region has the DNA TGTGCCAGTAGTATAGAAAGGACAGGTCGGTCACCCCTCCACTTT.